One and the same sample provided the 7 T cell receptor beta chains below, sequenced in a study of lymphopenia after photon versus proton radiotherapy. The repertoire was sequenced with immunoSEQ multiplex PCR; TCRdb's copy has only in-frame clones and lacks some. The data hold tens of thousands of clones, with around four fifths observed a single time. The material sequenced was peripheral blood, taken from a patient treated with proton-based radiotherapy. These receptors came from a man between 60 and 75 years old with pancreatic cancer.

This clone was recorded only once. This chain uses TRBV5-5 with TRBJ1-3; maybe TRBD1 (5 bases). Germline CDR1 SGHKS, CDR2 YYEKEE (reference sequence). CDR3 length equals 16 residues. Trimming removed 4 bases at V and 3 bases at J, with 17 bases between. The CDR3, as DNA: TGTGCCAGCAGCCTCCCAGGGCGTCAGGGTGGAAACACCATATATTTT. It is translated as CASSLPGRQGGNTIYF.

The CDR3 DNA is TGTGCCAGCAGCTTAGGGCTAGCCGGTGAGCAGTTCTTC. Amino acids: CASSLGLAGEQFF. The V call is TRBV7-3, the J call TRBJ2-1; TRBD2 is a possible D gene (5 bases). V dropped 2 bases and J dropped 9 bases, with 11 bases sitting between them. CDR3 size: 13 residues. Per germline, CDR1 SGHTA and CDR2 FQGTGA.

This rearrangement joins TRBV7-9 to TRBJ2-2; no firm D call. The ends were cut back, 5 bases at V and 0 bases at J, with 13 bases in the middle. The CDR3 extends over 16 amino acids. Germline assignment: CDR1 SEHNR and CDR2 FQNEAQ (reference sequence). The CDR3 nucleotides are TGTGCCAGCAGCGGATCGGGCAGGACGAACACCGGGGAGCTGTTTTTT. This sequence encodes CASSGSGRTNTGELFF.

The chain couples TRBV7-9 to TRBJ2-7; D not certain. Germline CDR1 SEHNR, CDR2 FQNEAQ (reference sequence). The CDR3 loop spans 15 amino acids. V lost 4 bases, J lost 5 bases, and 18 bases lay in between. DNA for the CDR3: TGTGCCAGCAGCTCCCAACACCATTCAGATCACGAGCAGTACTTC. It yields the protein CASSSQHHSDHEQYF.

The chain uses TRBV7-2 and TRBJ2-3, with D perhaps TRBD2 (5 bases). V lost 4 bases, J lost 4 bases, and 9 bases lay in between. Germline V gene lookup returns CDR1 SGHTA and CDR2 FQGNSA. CDR3 length: 13 amino acids. CDR3 DNA sequence: TGTGCCAGCAGCTCGGGGTGGGCAGATACGCAGTATTTT. Its protein is CASSSGWADTQYF.

The chain has TRBV7-6 and TRBJ1-5, with a weak D call TRBD1 (5 bases). CDR3 length: 15 residues. Germline V CDR1 and CDR2: SGHVS, FNYEAQ. V was cut by 2 bases and J by 5 bases, with 13 bases left in between. CDR3 loop: CASSLSPQGYQPQHF. The CDR3 DNA is TGTGCCAGCAGCTTATCTCCTCAGGGTTATCAGCCCCAGCATTTT. Full variable domain (remainder filled in from reference TRBV7-6 and TRBJ1-5): GAGVSQSPRYKVTKRGQDVALRCDPISGHVSLYWYRQALGQGPEFLTYFNYEAQQDKSGLPNDRFSAERPEGSISTLTIQRTEQRDSAMYRCASSLSPQGYQPQHFGDGTRLSIL.

This chain uses TRBV2 with TRBJ1-5, with D perhaps TRBD1 (6 bases). The CDR3 is made up of 15 amino acids. CDR1 is SNHLY and CDR2 is FYNNEI in the germline V gene. The V end lost 5 bases, the J end lost 0 bases, and 11 bases lay between the germline ends. The CDR3 DNA reads TGTGCCAGCAGTCAAGACAGGCATAGCAATCAGCCCCAGCATTTT. Protein sequence: CASSQDRHSNQPQHF. Filled out from reference TRBV2 and TRBJ1-5, the complete variable domain reads EPEVTQTPSHQVTQMGQEVILRCVPISNHLYFYWYRQILGQKVEFLVSFYNNEISEKSEIFDDQFSVERPDGSNFTLKIRSTKLEDSAMYFCASSQDRHSNQPQHFGDGTRLSIL.